The rows below give T cell receptor beta chains drawn from one sample of a study of early T cells in non-severe SARS-CoV-2 infection. Each CDR3 protein gets one entry after TCRdb re-called the 5' RACE reads with MiXCR. The table records some 25,000 distinct CDR3 sequences, roughly 5.6% of them present only once. The source material was whole blood. These receptors all come from an adult who was a healthcare worker with PCR-confirmed SARS-CoV-2 infection or an uninfected control (not recorded which). CDR3s include the opening cysteine and the closing phenylalanine or tryptophan.

v_gene: TRBV11-2
len: 15
CDR3aa: CASSRLGTDHYEQYF

v_gene: TRBV12-3/TRBV12-4
len: 14
CDR3aa: CASSSIDRDYGYTF

v_gene: TRBV7-2
len: 17
CDR3aa: CASSLADESVNSYEQYF

v_gene: TRBV12-3/TRBV12-4
len: 14
CDR3aa: CASSSWTGRTEAFF

v_gene: TRBV13
len: 13
CDR3aa: CASKLRMAGELFF

v_gene: TRBV5-4
len: 15
CDR3aa: CASSPGTGVSYGYTF

v_gene: TRBV11-2
len: 15
CDR3aa: CASRQLAGGYNEQFF

v_gene: TRBV7-2
len: 13
CDR3aa: CASSGDRDHEQYF

v_gene: TRBV7-9
len: 14
CDR3aa: CASSLSTEFYTQYF

v_gene: TRBV12-3/TRBV12-4
len: 14
CDR3aa: CASSLRSIWDTQYF

v_gene: TRBV20-1
len: 16
CDR3aa: CSARDFLAGETETQYF

v_gene: TRBV18
len: 13
CDR3aa: CASSADRHTEAFF

v_gene: TRBV7-9
len: 15
CDR3aa: CASSYSESGANVLTF

v_gene: TRBV28
len: 13
CDR3aa: CASSTGSTREQYF

v_gene: TRBV7-2
len: 11
CDR3aa: CASRENSPLHF

v_gene: TRBV12-3/TRBV12-4
len: 14
CDR3aa: CASIRGGRGNEQFF

v_gene: TRBV7-2
len: 15
CDR3aa: CASSLVPATNEKLFF

v_gene: TRBV28
len: 14
CDR3aa: CASSLFDSTGELFF

v_gene: TRBV6-2/TRBV6-3
len: 16
CDR3aa: CASSNPSGKGPETQYF

v_gene: TRBV7-9
len: 16
CDR3aa: CASSLDSHRGDYGYTF

v_gene: TRBV6-5
len: 16
CDR3aa: CASSSPGTGPTDTQYF

v_gene: TRBV28
len: 13
CDR3aa: CASSPGSIDEQYF

v_gene: TRBV12-3/TRBV12-4
len: 17
CDR3aa: CASSFSPPHVAKNIQYF

v_gene: TRBV6-5
len: 12
CDR3aa: CASSYGSYGYTF

v_gene: TRBV27
len: 13
CDR3aa: CASSPYVNYGYTF

v_gene: TRBV12-3/TRBV12-4
len: 16
CDR3aa: CASSPSRGGREETQYF

v_gene: TRBV20-1
len: 15
CDR3aa: CSASPSGAIWETQYF